This T cell receptor beta chain was documented in a study of blood T cells in healthy people across ages. The second PCR ran about 6 to 11 cycles with a sample-barcoded 5' primer and J-beta primers. Sequencing recovered at least 3 million CDR3-containing paired-end reads from each sample. TCRdb reprocessed the 5' RACE reads via MiXCR and lists one record per CDR3 protein. This sample yields a few hundred thousand distinct CDR3 sequences, of which 52% are seen a single time; over 40% belongs to the top ten. V gave up 6 bases and J gave up 5 bases; unmatched junction bases: 11. This CDR3 has 16 amino acids. Per the germline V gene, CDR1 is SGDLS and CDR2 is YYNGEE. Sample donors were healthy Caucasian individuals that came from Russia, aged 6 to 90.

The sequenced sample consisted of blood. The sequence was collected from a man in his 60s in good health. The chain links TRBV9 to TRBJ1-6, with 7 bases lining up with TRBD1. CDR3 loop: CASNPRGLLDNSPLHF. CDR3 in DNA: TGTGCCAGCAATCCAAGGGGGCTTCTGGATAATTCACCCCTCCACTTT.